This T cell receptor (beta chain) was obtained from a study of CD8+ T cells in alopecia areata. Treatment defined: oral pan-JAK inhibitor, 5-10 mg twice daily. Extraction of RNA preceded its reverse transcription into cDNA, which served as the sequencing template. Assay used: immunoSEQ multiplex PCR; TCRdb lists only in-frame clones, some missing. The table shows around 140,000 clones, with 45% to 60% occurring only once. Study observations and caveats: Administration of tofacitinib significantly diminished scalp clonality and expanded CD8+ clones within the top 100. Clonality was higher in lesional than normal scalp, especially in alopecia totalis/universalis.

CDR1 is MGHRA and CDR2 is YSYEKL in the germline V gene. J gave up 9 bases and V 4 bases, and 16 bases lay outside the gene matches. There are 18 residues in the CDR3. With respect to this clone: The antigen remains unidentified.

The TCR originated in a human donor with alopecia areata. The J gene is TRBJ2-5, the V gene TRBV4-1; 14 bases align to TRBD2. Material: CD8+ T cells sorted from blood, obtained at week 4, from a patient treated with tofacitinib. The DNA for the CDR3 is TGCGCCAGCAGCCCCCACCGGACTAGCGGGGGGCCCGTGGAACCCCAGTACTTC. It is translated as CASSPHRTSGGPVEPQYF.